This T cell receptor (beta chain) came from a study of T cells in Graves' hyperthyroidism and ophthalmopathy. The sample holds many counts of this clonotype. Using RNA transcripts as the source, TCR beta CDR3 regions were amplified. When the TCR CDR3 underwent first-round RT-PCR, the HTBI primer set was used. TCRdb re-called the multiplex PCR reads through MiXCR, storing one row per CDR3 protein. The table records about 700,000 distinct CDR3 sequences, 12% to 15% of them present only once. This CDR3 is 16 amino acids long. The germline V gene has CDR1 KGHDR and CDR2 SFDVKD. V lost 6 bases to trimming and J lost 2 bases, with 18 bases between them.

Material: blood. The genes are TRBV24-1 and TRBJ2-5; the D gene is possibly TRBD1 (5 bases). The clonotype was recovered from a woman aged 18-29 years with Graves' hyperthyroidism. The CDR3 protein is CATSREPAGPQETQYF. CDR3 bases: TGTGCCACCAGTCGTGAGCCGGCAGGGCCTCAAGAGACCCAGTACTTC.